Below, 10 T cell receptor beta chains from the same sample are listed, as sequenced in a study of PD-1 blockade in mismatch repair-deficient tumors. Produced via immunoSEQ multiplex PCR; TCRdb's table is partial and in-frame only. The data show 56,000 or so clones, roughly 80% seen once. The specimen was peripheral blood, collected about 20 weeks after starting pembrolizumab. These receptors originate from an adult with mismatch repair-deficient cancer.

This clone was counted only a few times. The genes are TRBV23-1 and TRBJ2-1, with TRBD1 identical over 9 bases. TRBV23-1 carries the ORF label, with uncertain function. CDR3 length: 23 residues. Unmatched junction bases numbered 22, after V lost 1 base and J lost 0 bases. The CDR3 reads CASSQFNRGLGLHWTPSYNEQFF. The CDR3 DNA follows: TGCGCCAGCAGTCAATTCAACAGGGGGCTAGGACTACACTGGACGCCCTCCTACAATGAGCAGTTCTTC.

This chain joins TRBV25-1 and TRBJ2-3; tentatively, D is TRBD1 (5 bases). Germline CDR1 is MGHDK and CDR2 is SYGVNS. This CDR3 has 13 residues. V lost 0 bases and J lost 9, with 10 bases in between. CDR3 loop: CASSEYWGKTQYF. For the CDR3, the DNA is TGTGCCAGCAGTGAATATTGGGGCAAGACGCAGTATTTT. The full variable domain, its missing parts supplied by reference TRBV25-1 and TRBJ2-3, is EADIYQTPRYLVIGTGKKITLECSQTMGHDKMYWYQQDPGMELHLIHYSYGVNSTEKGDLSSESTVSRIRTEHFPLTLESARPSHTSQYLCASSEYWGKTQYFGPGTRLTVL.

Of note for this clone: One junction end does not reproduce the germline sequence, and a read error may be involved. The rearrangement uses TRBV7-7 and TRBJ1-1; D unclear. Germline V gene sequence: CDR1 SSHAT, CDR2 FNYEAQ (reference sequence). CDR3 length: 13 residues. The CDR3 nucleotides read TGTGCTAGCAGCTTAGCGGAGAACACTGAAGCTTTCTTT. This encodes CASSLAENTEAFF.

CDR3 DNA: TGTGCCTGGAGTGCGGGAGTATCAGGGGCTGGAAACACCATATATTTT. It specifies CAWSAGVSGAGNTIYF. The chain has TRBV30 and TRBJ1-3, with a weak D call TRBD1 (6 bases). This CDR3 contains 16 residues. In germline, CDR1 is GTSNPN, CDR2 SVGIG (reference sequence). The ends were cut back, 1 base at V and 2 bases at J, with 15 bases in the middle.

This chain uses TRBV9 with TRBJ2-1; 8 bases line up with TRBD2. Germline lookup yields CDR1 SGDLS and CDR2 YYNGEE. The ends lost 4 bases at V and 6 bases at J; junction bases unmatched: 12. The CDR3 totals 16 residues. CDR3 bases: TGTGCCAGCAGCACGAGCGGGAGTTCCCCCTTCAATGAGCAGTTCTTC. Translation: CASSTSGSSPFNEQFF. The full variable domain, with the rest looked up from reference TRBV9 and TRBJ2-1, is DSGVTQTPKHLITATGQRVTLRCSPRSGDLSVYWYQQSLDQGLQFLIQYYNGEERAKGNILERFSAQQFPDLHSELNLSSLELGDSALYFCASSTSGSSPFNEQFFGPGTRLTVL.

V gene TRBV28 combines with J gene TRBJ1-4; D is undetermined. V lost 5 bases, J lost 6 bases, and 19 bases lay in between. The CDR3 is made up of 16 amino acids. The germline V gene encodes CDR1 MDHEN and CDR2 SYDVKM. In nucleotides, the CDR3 is TGTGCCAGCAGTGGTCCGAGGCGCGCCGATTATGAAAAACTGTTTTTT. Translating gives CASSGPRRADYEKLFF.

The rearrangement uses TRBV7-3 and TRBJ1-1; 9 nucleotides agree with TRBD1. From germline, CDR1 is SGHTA and CDR2 FQGTGA. The CDR3 is 15 amino acids. V lost 5 bases to trimming and J lost 4 bases; unmatched junction nucleotides: 8. The chain's CDR3 is CASSPAPTGGTEAFF. As DNA, the CDR3 is TGTGCCAGCAGCCCCGCCCCGACAGGGGGCACTGAAGCTTTCTTT.

The rearrangement joins TRBV25-1 to TRBJ1-2; possible D gene TRBD1, 6 bases. The CDR3 loop spans 14 amino acids. Trimming removed 1 base from V and 8 bases from J, with 14 bases in between. Germline V gives CDR1 MGHDK, CDR2 SYGVNS. CDR3 sequence: CASSEWEDRRGYTF. In DNA form, the CDR3 reads TGTGCCAGCAGTGAATGGGAGGACAGAAGGGGCTACACCTTC.

The chain links TRBV28 to TRBJ2-5; 7 bases map to TRBD2. Unmatched junction bases numbered 11, after V lost 6 bases and J lost 4 bases. The CDR3 covers 15 residues. Germline loops: CDR1 MDHEN, CDR2 SYDVKM. The CDR3 DNA follows: TGTGCCAGCAGGATACCGAGCGGGACCCCAGAGACCCAGTACTTC. It yields the protein CASRIPSGTPETQYF.

The genes are TRBV7-6 and TRBJ2-6, with TRBD2 matching over 7 bases. Germline lookup yields CDR1 SGHVS and CDR2 FNYEAQ. The CDR3 has 18 amino acids. With V trimmed by 10 bases and J by 0 bases, 15 bases remained unmatched. The CDR3 loop is CATDLGAGDHSGANVLTF. In DNA form, the CDR3 reads TGTGCCACCGACCTTGGCGCGGGGGACCACTCTGGGGCCAACGTCCTGACTTTC.